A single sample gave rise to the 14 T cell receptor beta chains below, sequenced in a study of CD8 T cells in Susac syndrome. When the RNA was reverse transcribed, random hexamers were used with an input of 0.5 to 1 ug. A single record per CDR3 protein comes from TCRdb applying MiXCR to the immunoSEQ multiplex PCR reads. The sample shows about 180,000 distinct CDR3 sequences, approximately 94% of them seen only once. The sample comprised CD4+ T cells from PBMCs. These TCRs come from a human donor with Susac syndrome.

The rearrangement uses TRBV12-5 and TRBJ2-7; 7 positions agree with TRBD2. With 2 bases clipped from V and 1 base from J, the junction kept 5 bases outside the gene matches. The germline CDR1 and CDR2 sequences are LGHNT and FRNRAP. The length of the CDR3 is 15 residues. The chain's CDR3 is CASGLRRGMSYEQYF. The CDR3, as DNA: TGTGCTAGTGGTTTGAGGCGGGGGATGTCCTACGAGCAGTACTTC.

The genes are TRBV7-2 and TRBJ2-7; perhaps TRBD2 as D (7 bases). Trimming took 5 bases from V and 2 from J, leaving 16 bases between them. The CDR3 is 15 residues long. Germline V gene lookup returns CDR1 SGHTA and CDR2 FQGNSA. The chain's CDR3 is CASSLHGGGPYEQYF. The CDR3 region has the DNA TGTGCCAGCAGCCTTCATGGGGGGGGCCCCTACGAGCAGTACTTC.

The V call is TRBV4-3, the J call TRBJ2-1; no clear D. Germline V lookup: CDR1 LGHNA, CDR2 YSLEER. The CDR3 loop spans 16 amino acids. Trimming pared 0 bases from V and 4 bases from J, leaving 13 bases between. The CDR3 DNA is TGCGCCAGCAGCCAAGATCTAGGTCAGATTTACAATGAGCAGTTCTTC. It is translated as CASSQDLGQIYNEQFF.

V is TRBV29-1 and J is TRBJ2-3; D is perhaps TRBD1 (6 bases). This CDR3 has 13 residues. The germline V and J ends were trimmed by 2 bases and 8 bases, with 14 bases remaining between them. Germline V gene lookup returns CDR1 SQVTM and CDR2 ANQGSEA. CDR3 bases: TGCAGCGTTGAAAGGGGGATACAGGCTACGCAGTATTTT. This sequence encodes CSVERGIQATQYF.

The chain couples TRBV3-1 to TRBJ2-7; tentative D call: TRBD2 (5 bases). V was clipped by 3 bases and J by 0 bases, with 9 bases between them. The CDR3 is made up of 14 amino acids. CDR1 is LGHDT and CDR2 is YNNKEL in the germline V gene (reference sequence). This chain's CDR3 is CASSHNGDSYEQYF. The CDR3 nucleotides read TGTGCCAGCAGCCATAACGGGGACTCCTACGAGCAGTACTTC.

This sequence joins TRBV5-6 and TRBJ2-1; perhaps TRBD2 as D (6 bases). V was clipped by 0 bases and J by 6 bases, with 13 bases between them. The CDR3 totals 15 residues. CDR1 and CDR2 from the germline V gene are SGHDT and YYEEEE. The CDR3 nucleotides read TGTGCCAGCAGCTTGGAGGGACTCCATTCCAATGAGCAGTTCTTC. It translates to CASSLEGLHSNEQFF. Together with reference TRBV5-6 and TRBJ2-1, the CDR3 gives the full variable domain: DAGVTQSPTHLIKTRGQQVTLRCSPKSGHDTVSWYQQALGQGPQFIFQYYEEEERQRGNFPDRFSGHQFPNYSSELNVNALLLGDSALYLCASSLEGLHSNEQFFGPGTRLTVL.

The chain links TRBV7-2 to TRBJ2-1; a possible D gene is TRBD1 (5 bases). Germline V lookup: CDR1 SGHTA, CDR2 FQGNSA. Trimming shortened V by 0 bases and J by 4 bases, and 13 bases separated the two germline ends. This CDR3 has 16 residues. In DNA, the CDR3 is TGTGCCAGCAGCTTAGCGCTAGGGGCTGAATACAATGAGCAGTTCTTC. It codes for CASSLALGAEYNEQFF.

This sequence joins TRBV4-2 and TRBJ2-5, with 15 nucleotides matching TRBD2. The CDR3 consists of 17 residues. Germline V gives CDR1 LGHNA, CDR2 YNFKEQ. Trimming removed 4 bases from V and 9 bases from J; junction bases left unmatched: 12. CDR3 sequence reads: CASSPLNGLAGGQPQYF. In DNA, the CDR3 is TGTGCCAGCAGCCCACTCAATGGACTAGCGGGGGGGCAGCCCCAGTACTTC.

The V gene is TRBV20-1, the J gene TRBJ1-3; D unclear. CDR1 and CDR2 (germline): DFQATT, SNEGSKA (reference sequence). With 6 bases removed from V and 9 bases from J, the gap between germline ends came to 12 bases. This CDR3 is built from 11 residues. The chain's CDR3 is CSAPASGTIYF. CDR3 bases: TGCAGTGCCCCTGCGTCGGGCACCATATATTTT.

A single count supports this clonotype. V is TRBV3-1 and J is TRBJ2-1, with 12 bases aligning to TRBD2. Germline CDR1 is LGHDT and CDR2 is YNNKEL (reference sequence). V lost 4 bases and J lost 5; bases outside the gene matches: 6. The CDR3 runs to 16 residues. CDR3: CASSPILAGGNNEQFF. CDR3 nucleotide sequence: TGTGCCAGCAGCCCGATCCTAGCGGGGGGGAACAATGAGCAGTTCTTC.

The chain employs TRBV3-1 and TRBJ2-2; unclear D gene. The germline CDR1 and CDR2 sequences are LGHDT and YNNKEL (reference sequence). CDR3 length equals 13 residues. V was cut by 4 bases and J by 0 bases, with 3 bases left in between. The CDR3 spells CASSLTNTGELFF. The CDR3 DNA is TGTGCCAGCAGCCTTACGAACACCGGGGAGCTGTTTTTT. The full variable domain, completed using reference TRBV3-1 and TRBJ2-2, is DTAVSQTPKYLVTQMGNDKSIKCEQNLGHDTMYWYKQDSKKFLKIMFSYNNKELIINETVPNRFSPKSPDKAHLNLHINSLELGDSAVYFCASSLTNTGELFFGEGSRLTVL.

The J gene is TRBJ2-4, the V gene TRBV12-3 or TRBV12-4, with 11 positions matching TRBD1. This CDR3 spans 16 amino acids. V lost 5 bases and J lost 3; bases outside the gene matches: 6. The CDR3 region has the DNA TGTGCCAGCAGTCGGGACAGGGGGATGGTCAAAAACATTCAGTACTTC. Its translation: CASSRDRGMVKNIQYF.

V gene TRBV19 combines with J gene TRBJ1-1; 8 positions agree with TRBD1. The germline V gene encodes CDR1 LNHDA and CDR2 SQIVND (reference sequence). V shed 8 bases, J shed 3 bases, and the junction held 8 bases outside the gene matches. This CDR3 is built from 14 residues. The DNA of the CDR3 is TGTGCCAGTCGTGACAGGGGAGGGTACACTGAAGCTTTCTTT. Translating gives CASRDRGGYTEAFF.

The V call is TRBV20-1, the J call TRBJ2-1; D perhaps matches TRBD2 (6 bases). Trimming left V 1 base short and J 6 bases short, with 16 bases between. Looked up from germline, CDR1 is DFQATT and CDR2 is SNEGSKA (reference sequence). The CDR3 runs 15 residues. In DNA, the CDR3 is TGCAGTGCTAGAGTTGAGACTAGGGATCCCAATGAGCAGTTCTTC. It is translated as CSARVETRDPNEQFF.